A single sample is the source of the 11 T cell receptor beta chains below, sequenced in a study of shared clonotypes between healthy human individuals. Repertoires were generated with immunoSEQ multiplex PCR, while TCRdb's copy carries only in-frame clones and drops some. The sample has millions of clones, 85% to 95% seen once. Input material: naive CD4+ T cells sorted from blood. The subset denotes: CD45RA+ positively selected. These receptors were taken from a man younger than 30 in good health.

V usage is TRBV6-4 and J usage is TRBJ2-2; no firm D call. Deletions cut 2 bases from V and 5 bases from J, with 9 bases between. Germline loops: CDR1 MRHNA, CDR2 SNTAGT. The CDR3 runs 14 residues. This CDR3 is CASSDEPLTGELFF. The CDR3 DNA sequence: TGTGCCAGCAGTGACGAACCTTTAACCGGGGAGCTGTTTTTT.

The chain has TRBV6-6 and TRBJ1-3; no firm D call. CDR3 length equals 14 residues. Germline CDR1 is MNHNY and CDR2 is SVGAGI (reference sequence). V was pared by 4 bases and J by 2 bases, with 9 bases between. The CDR3 coding sequence is TGTGCCAGCAGTTCCCCGTCCGCTGGAAACACCATATATTTT. Translation: CASSSPSAGNTIYF.

The chain links TRBV7-2 to TRBJ2-7, with 7 positions matching TRBD1. CDR1 is SGHTA and CDR2 is FQGNSA in the germline V gene. The length of the CDR3 is 15 residues. The V and J ends lost 1 base and 2 bases, in that order; junction bases with no gene match: 5. In DNA form, the CDR3 reads TGTGCCAGCAGCTTAGACGCGACAGGGCCCTACGAGCAGTACTTC. This translates into CASSLDATGPYEQYF.

A word on this clone: Other DNA sequences of this sample code for an identical CDR3. The chain couples TRBV11-3 to TRBJ2-7; D is possibly TRBD2 (6 bases). This CDR3 has 13 residues. Trimming cost V 4 bases and J 3 bases, with 10 bases left between them. In germline, CDR1 is SGHNT, CDR2 YENEEA. The CDR3 DNA reads as TGTGCCAGCAGCTCTACCGGGAGCTACGAGCAGTACTTC. This sequence encodes CASSSTGSYEQYF.

The chain employs TRBV5-1 and TRBJ2-5; 11 bases are shared with TRBD2. The CDR3 spans 14 residues. Germline trimming cut 4 bases from V and 8 bases from J; bases unmatched to any gene: 7. CDR1 SGHRS and CDR2 YFSETQ come from the germline V gene. The DNA for the CDR3 is TGCGCCAGCAGCCCGGGACTAGCGGAGGCAACCCAGTACTTC. This encodes CASSPGLAEATQYF.

The rearrangement joins TRBV4-1 to TRBJ1-3; 7 bases align to TRBD1. The CDR3 sequence is 15 residues long. With 4 bases clipped from V and 4 bases from J, the junction kept 7 bases outside the gene matches. CDR1 is MGHRA, CDR2 YSYEKL, per germline. CDR3 sequence: CASSLGQLVGNTIYF. The CDR3 DNA reads TGCGCCAGCAGCCTGGGACAGTTGGTAGGAAACACCATATATTTT.

Notes on this clone: An end of the junction does not agree with germline; a read error may underlie this. The chain recombines TRBV7-7 with TRBJ2-5, with 8 nucleotides matching TRBD1. The V gene's germline CDR1 is SSHAT and CDR2 FNYEAQ (reference sequence). The CDR3 is 15 residues long. CDR3 residues: CASSPAWTGQETQYF. In DNA form, the CDR3 reads TGTGCTAGCAGCCCTGCCTGGACAGGGCAAGAGACCCAGTACTTC.

The chain has TRBV19 and TRBJ1-1, with a possible D match to TRBD1 (6 bases). V gave up 4 bases and J gave up 11 bases, with 23 bases separating them. The CDR3 covers 15 residues. Germline V gene sequence: CDR1 LNHDA, CDR2 SQIVND (reference sequence). The CDR3 protein is CASSTLTGTPKEAFF. The CDR3 DNA reads TGTGCCAGTAGTACTTTAACCGGGACACCGAAGGAGGCTTTCTTT.

About this clone itself: The germline gene is not matched at one end of the junction; a read error may be the cause. The same CDR3 is also encoded by other DNA sequences in this sample. V and J are TRBV9 and TRBJ1-2, with 8 nucleotides matching TRBD1. This CDR3 contains 15 residues. Germline values: CDR1 SGDLS, CDR2 YYNGEE. The CDR3 loop reads CASSPGQGPNYGYTF. The CDR3 coding sequence is TGTGCCAGCAGCCCAGGACAGGGACCTAATTATGGCTACACCTTC.

This chain joins TRBV4-1 and TRBJ1-2; D possibly corresponds to TRBD1 (5 bases). V lost 2 bases to trimming and J lost 3 bases, with 10 bases between them. Germline V CDR1 and CDR2: MGHRA, YSYEKL. The CDR3 spans 14 residues. CDR3 region: CASSQPGGDYGYTF. The CDR3 DNA follows: TGCGCCAGCAGCCAACCGGGGGGGGACTATGGCTACACCTTC.

This clone was picked up a small number of times. V gene TRBV7-9 combines with J gene TRBJ1-1; the D is unclear. Germline V gives CDR1 SEHNR, CDR2 FQNEAQ (reference sequence). CDR3 length equals 14 residues. V was cut by 5 bases and J by 0 bases, with 10 bases left in between. The CDR3 reads CASSPLTVNTEAFF. CDR3 bases: TGTGCCAGCAGCCCCCTCACCGTGAACACTGAAGCTTTCTTT.